Listed below are T cell receptor beta chains from one sample, sequenced in a study of OX40 agonist ivuxolimab in advanced cancers. The method was immunoSEQ multiplex PCR; TCRdb's version includes in-frame clones alone and lacks a portion of them. The sample holds about 55,000 clones; about 80% are singletons and the top ten take less than 4.5%. This material consisted of CD4+ or CD8+ T cells sorted from blood, taken in a trial of the OX40 agonist ivuxolimab. Source of these receptors: an adult with an advanced solid tumor such as melanoma, head and neck, liver or kidney cancer. The conserved cysteine and the conserved F or W are not part of the CDR3 here.

j_gene | v_gene | CDR3aa
TRBJ1-3 | TRBV2 | ASRGQGSGNTIY
TRBJ1-2 | TRBV6-5 | ASSDITAST
TRBJ2-5 | TRBV7-9 | ASSPGQGRETQY
TRBJ2-2 | TRBV5-1 | ASSRGSGRMNTGELF
TRBJ1-5 | TRBV18 | ASSPEGGQGAPQH
TRBJ1-2 | TRBV19 | ASKTGVEGYT
TRBJ2-3 | TRBV28 | ASSSRELTDTQY
TRBJ1-1 | TRBV6-4 | ASSLFLGTEAF
TRBJ1-2 | TRBV5-1 | ASSLAGQGEFTSGYT
TRBJ2-1 | TRBV29-1 | SAYYNEQF
TRBJ1-6 | TRBV5-6 | ASSPQVVNSPLH
TRBJ2-7 | TRBV6-6 | ASSFRTGATMEQY
TRBJ1-5 | TRBV11-2 | ASSLAGTGQNQPQH